Included here is one TCR beta chain sequence, with context. The sample belongs to a study of control samples from healthy donors and cancer patients. Only in-frame clones appear in the TCRdb table, and some are missing; sequencing was by immunoSEQ multiplex PCR. The sample has 90,000 to 150,000 clones, 89% seen once. Sequences were obtained from blood. This receptor was taken from a man aged 50 to 59 in good health.

The CDR3 loop reads CASGSEVSGYGYTF. Here the CDR3 DNA reads TGCGCCAGCGGATCTGAGGTCTCGGGGTATGGCTACACCTTC. The chain has TRBV23-1 and TRBJ1-2; no clear D gene. TRBV23-1 is an ORF for which the function is uncertain. The V gene lost 8 bases and the J gene lost 5 bases, with 18 bases spanning the gap. The CDR3 runs 14 residues.